The sequence of this T cell receptor (beta chain) was determined in a study of human T cells and chemical hapten exposure. The total RNA was obtained from whole blood that was not fractionated. Library construction involved attaching unique molecular identifiers to individual cDNA molecules, which allowed quantitative, reproducible TCR counting. In the original analysis: Counts of TCRs in each sample centred on a median of 95,638 and extended from roughly 25,000 to 750,000. From the 5' RACE reads, TCRdb called clonotypes with MiXCR, one entry per CDR3 protein. None of the V and J calls come from the authors' own analysis; TCRdb made them. The sample contains 130,000 or so distinct CDR3 sequences, around 4% of which appear only once. This TCR came from a female donor in good health.

CDR3 nucleotides: TGTGCCATCAGCCTGACAGGGACGGCAGATACGCAGTATTTT. This translates into CAISLTGTADTQYF. V is TRBV10-3 and J is TRBJ2-3; TRBD1 matches at 7 bases. Germline V gene data show CDR1 as ENHRY and CDR2 as SYGVKD. The length of the CDR3 is 14 residues. J was trimmed by 4 bases and V by 6 bases; bases with no gene match: 7.